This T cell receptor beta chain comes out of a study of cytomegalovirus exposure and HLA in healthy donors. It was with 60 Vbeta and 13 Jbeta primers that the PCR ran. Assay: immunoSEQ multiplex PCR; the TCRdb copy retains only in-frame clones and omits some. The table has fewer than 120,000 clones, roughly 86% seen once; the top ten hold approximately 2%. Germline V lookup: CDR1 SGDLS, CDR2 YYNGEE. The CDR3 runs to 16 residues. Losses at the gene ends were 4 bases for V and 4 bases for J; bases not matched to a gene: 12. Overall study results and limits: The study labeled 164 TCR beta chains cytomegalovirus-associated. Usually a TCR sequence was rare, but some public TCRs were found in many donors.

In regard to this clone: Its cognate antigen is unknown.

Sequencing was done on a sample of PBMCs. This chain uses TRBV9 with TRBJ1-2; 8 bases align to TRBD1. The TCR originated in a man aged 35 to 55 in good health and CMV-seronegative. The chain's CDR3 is CASSIQGAGVGYGYTF. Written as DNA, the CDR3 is TGTGCCAGCAGCATTCAGGGGGCCGGCGTCGGCTATGGCTACACCTTC.